This passage covers 18 T cell receptor beta chains from one sample sequenced in a study of blood T cell repertoires in COVID-19. Profiling relied on immunoSEQ multiplex PCR, and the TCRdb table lists in-frame clones only, not all of them. The data contain roughly 67,000 clones, approximately 88% of them singletons. The specimen was peripheral blood. The source is a man in his fifties or sixties with active COVID-19.

CDR3 in amino acids: CASSLRDRGSGANVLTF. The CDR3 coding sequence is TGTGCCAGCAGCCTCCGGGACAGGGGCTCTGGGGCCAACGTCCTGACTTTC. The chain has TRBV11-2 and TRBJ2-6, with 10 bases fitting TRBD1. The CDR3 consists of 17 residues. V shed 5 bases, J shed 0 bases, and the junction held 4 bases outside the gene matches. Germline lookup yields CDR1 SGHAT and CDR2 FQNNGV.

The V and J genes are TRBV5-5 and TRBJ2-7, with D maybe TRBD1 (6 bases). The V gene's germline CDR1 is SGHKS and CDR2 YYEKEE (reference sequence). The CDR3 runs to 14 residues. The V end lost 0 bases, the J end lost 4 bases, and 11 bases lay between the germline ends. CDR3 amino acids: CASSLDGTLYEQYF. The DNA of the CDR3 is TGTGCCAGCAGCTTGGATGGGACATTATACGAGCAGTACTTC.

This chain uses TRBV19 with TRBJ2-2; D gene ambiguous. The CDR3 covers 13 residues. Per the germline V gene, CDR1 is LNHDA and CDR2 is SQIVND (reference sequence). Trimming left V 3 bases short and J 1 base short, with 3 bases between. CDR3 in amino acids: CASSILNTGELFF. For the CDR3, the DNA is TGTGCCAGTAGTATTCTGAACACCGGGGAGCTGTTTTTT.

CDR3 region: CASRRGLEAFF. CDR3 nucleotides: TGTGCCAGCAGAAGGGGCCTTGAAGCTTTCTTT. This chain connects TRBV13 to TRBJ1-1; D is possibly TRBD1 (5 bases). The ends were cut back, 6 bases at V and 7 bases at J, with 9 bases in the middle. Germline loops: CDR1 PRHDT, CDR2 FYEKMQ (reference sequence). CDR3 length equals 11 residues. The entire variable domain, with the rest obtained from reference TRBV13 and TRBJ1-1, is as follows: AAGVIQSPRHLIKEKRETATLKCYPIPRHDTVYWYQQGPGQDPQFLISFYEKMQSDKGSIPDRFSAQQFSDYHSELNMSSLELGDSALYFCASRRGLEAFFGQGTRLTVV.

The V call is TRBV7-8, the J call TRBJ2-7, with D possibly TRBD2 on 6 matching bases. This CDR3 is built from 15 residues. Trimming removed 0 bases at V and 1 base at J, with 10 bases between. In germline, CDR1 is SGHVS, CDR2 FQNEAQ. The CDR3 DNA reads TGTGCCAGCAGCTTAGCGGGACTGACGTCCTACGAGCAGTACTTC. Amino acid sequence: CASSLAGLTSYEQYF.

This clone was detected once. This chain links TRBV7-2 with TRBJ2-3, with TRBD2 identical over 10 bases. CDR1 SGHTA and CDR2 FQGNSA come from the germline V gene. The V gene end was trimmed by 2 bases and the J gene end by 3 bases; junction bases not matched to a gene: 5. The CDR3 covers 16 residues. Here the CDR3 DNA reads TGTGCCAGCAGCTTAAGAAGCGGGGGGGCAACAGATACGCAGTATTTT. This gives the protein CASSLRSGGATDTQYF.

The genes are TRBV3-1 (or the pseudogene TRBV3-2) and TRBJ1-5, with D unresolved. The CDR3 runs 14 residues. Germline V gene sequence: CDR1 LGHDT, CDR2 YNNKEL (reference sequence). V lost 4 bases and J 3 bases, leaving 10 bases between the germline ends. CDR3 coding DNA: TGTGCCAGCAGCCCCGACTGGAACAATCAGCCCCAGCATTTT. This encodes CASSPDWNNQPQHF.

The chain uses TRBV12-5 and TRBJ2-7, with 9 bases fitting TRBD1. Germline loops: CDR1 LGHNT, CDR2 FRNRAP. Trimming took 6 bases from V and 3 from J; bases not matched to a gene: 3. The CDR3 runs to 13 residues. For the CDR3, the DNA is TGTGCTAGTGGGCAGGGACAGGGCTACGAGCAGTACTTC. This translates into CASGQGQGYEQYF.

V and J are TRBV11-2 and TRBJ1-2; 12 bases map to TRBD1. CDR1 and CDR2 from the germline V gene are SGHAT and FQNNGV. V lost 5 bases and J lost 7; bases outside the gene matches: 5. The CDR3 covers 14 residues. CDR3 sequence: CASSPGTGGFGYTF. As DNA, the CDR3 is TGTGCCAGCAGCCCAGGGACAGGGGGCTTTGGCTACACCTTC.

The chain combines TRBV19 with TRBJ2-3; 13 bases are shared with TRBD2. The V gene's germline CDR1 is LNHDA and CDR2 SQIVND (reference sequence). Germline trimming cut 3 bases from V and 6 bases from J; bases unmatched to any gene: 6. The CDR3 has 16 amino acids. The CDR3 sequence is CASSIGLAGAGDTQYF. The CDR3 DNA reads TGTGCCAGTAGTATCGGACTAGCGGGGGCTGGGGATACGCAGTATTTT.

The gene calls are TRBV7-9 and TRBJ2-5, with a possible D match to TRBD2 (7 bases). V lost 7 bases and J 5 bases, leaving 14 bases between the germline ends. The germline gives CDR1 SEHNR, CDR2 FQNEAQ (reference sequence). This CDR3 has 13 amino acids. CDR3 in amino acids: CASMRGGAETQYF. In nucleotides, the CDR3 is TGTGCCAGCATGCGCGGGGGCGCGGAGACCCAGTACTTC.

The V gene is TRBV6-5, the J gene TRBJ2-7, with 9 bases identical to TRBD2. After removal of 10 bases from V and 1 base from J, the junction contained 8 bases not matched to a gene. Per the germline V gene, CDR1 is MNHEY and CDR2 is SVGAGI. The CDR3 runs 14 residues. The CDR3 nucleotides are TGTGCCACCGCCCTAGCGGGACCTTCCTACGAGCAGTACTTC. Translation: CATALAGPSYEQYF.

The CDR3 DNA follows: TGTGCCAGCAGCTTAGCGCAGGTGGCGCACTATGGCTACACCTTC. Protein: CASSLAQVAHYGYTF. The V gene is TRBV7-9, the J gene TRBJ1-2, with unresolved D. V was clipped by 0 bases and J by 3 bases, with 11 bases between them. The V gene's germline CDR1 is SEHNR and CDR2 FQNEAQ (reference sequence). The CDR3 loop spans 15 amino acids.

V usage is TRBV4-1 and J usage is TRBJ1-1; D not certain. Between the trimmed V and J ends, which lost 0 bases and 5 bases, there was a span of 10 bases. The CDR3 runs 14 residues. From germline, CDR1 is MGHRA and CDR2 YSYEKL. The CDR3 sequence: CASSQETQKTEAFF. The CDR3, as DNA: TGCGCCAGCAGCCAAGAAACCCAGAAGACTGAAGCTTTCTTT.

The rearrangement uses TRBV30 and TRBJ1-4, with D possibly being TRBD1 (5 bases). There are 13 residues in the CDR3. Trimming removed 6 bases from V and 1 base from J, with 9 bases in between. The germline V gene has CDR1 GTSNPN and CDR2 SVGIG (reference sequence). CDR3 bases: TGTGCCTGTCTCAGGGAAACTAATGAAAAACTGTTTTTT. Protein sequence: CACLRETNEKLFF.

The CDR3 nucleotides are TGTGCCAGCATTTGGGGCAAAAAAAACACTGAAGCTTTCTTT. It specifies CASIWGKKNTEAFF. The V gene is TRBV28, the J gene TRBJ1-1, with D perhaps TRBD1 (5 bases). Trimming pared 7 bases from V and 2 bases from J, leaving 14 bases between. Germline loops: CDR1 MDHEN, CDR2 SYDVKM. This CDR3 has 14 residues.

The gene calls are TRBV5-6 and TRBJ2-7, with TRBD2 matching over 7 bases. The J segment lost 0 bases and the V segment lost 0 bases, leaving 9 bases of the junction unmatched. The CDR3 covers 17 residues. Germline CDR1 is SGHDT and CDR2 is YYEEEE. The CDR3 sequence is CASSLGLGGVSSYEQYF. As DNA, the CDR3 is TGTGCCAGCAGCTTGGGGCTGGGAGGGGTTAGCTCCTACGAGCAGTACTTC.

The chain has TRBV19 and TRBJ2-1; D may be TRBD2 (6 bases). The V gene lost 4 bases and the J gene lost 2 bases, with 9 bases spanning the gap. Germline CDR1 reads LNHDA; CDR2 reads SQIVND (reference sequence). This CDR3 contains 14 residues. This CDR3 is CASSNRGAYNEQFF. CDR3 bases: TGTGCCAGTAGTAATCGCGGGGCCTACAATGAGCAGTTCTTC.